What follows are 3 T cell receptor beta chains derived from one specimen sequenced in a study of T cell responses to AZD1222 COVID-19 vaccine. Sequenced by immunoSEQ multiplex PCR; TCRdb stores in-frame clones only, minus some. Of roughly 120,000 clones listed, roughly 85% are singletons. The specimen was peripheral blood, collected on day 0 of MenACWY control vaccination. Every receptor here comes from an adult in good health.

The V call is TRBV10-3, the J call TRBJ1-5; 7 nucleotides line up with TRBD1. Germline lookup yields CDR1 ENHRY and CDR2 SYGVKD. Germline trimming cut 4 bases from V and 1 base from J; bases unmatched to any gene: 4. This CDR3 is 15 amino acids long. The CDR3 nucleotides read TGTGCCATCAGTGCGACAGGGACGAGCAATCAGCCCCAGCATTTT. This translates into CAISATGTSNQPQHF.

This chain joins TRBV6-2 or TRBV6-3 and TRBJ2-1; TRBD2 matches 8 bases. The junction had 13 bases not matched to a gene; V was cut back by 6 bases and J by 6 bases. The CDR3 contains 16 residues. Germline CDR1 and CDR2: MNHEY and SVGEGT. Written as DNA, the CDR3 is TGTGCCAGCAGCCCCTGGCGGGGGGCCCCTTTCAATGAGCAGTTCTTC. Translated, it gives CASSPWRGAPFNEQFF.

The chain carries TRBV5-6 and TRBJ1-2; D gene ambiguous. The CDR3 contains 15 residues. Trimming took off 2 bases at V and 2 bases at J, with 13 bases between the two ends. CDR1 is SGHDT and CDR2 is YYEEEE in the germline V gene. CDR3 residues: CASSLFGDLNYGYTF. The CDR3 DNA reads TGTGCCAGCAGCTTATTTGGAGACCTGAACTATGGCTACACCTTC.